The 2 T cell receptor beta chains given below trace back to one sample, sequenced in a study of blood T cell repertoires in COVID-19. TCRdb's copy holds only in-frame clones and misses some; the assay was immunoSEQ multiplex PCR. The repertoire holds under 150,000 clones, with around three quarters as singletons. Source material: peripheral blood. The receptors here all came from a man older than 75 with acute or convalescent COVID-19.

The chain uses TRBV3-1 (or the pseudogene TRBV3-2) and TRBJ2-1; 11 positions agree with TRBD1. V lost 5 bases, J lost 4 bases, and 10 bases stayed unmatched. Germline lookup yields CDR1 LGHDT and CDR2 YNNKEL (reference sequence). The CDR3 covers 17 residues. The CDR3 protein is CASSSDGGQGAYNEQFF. CDR3 DNA sequence: TGTGCCAGCAGCTCCGACGGCGGACAGGGGGCTTACAATGAGCAGTTCTTC.

CDR3 in DNA: TGTGCCAGCAGTTACTCGCGAGGGGGCCGGGAGCAGTTCTTC. It codes for CASSYSRGGREQFF. The chain joins TRBV6-2 or TRBV6-3 to TRBJ2-1; TRBD1 matches 7 bases. This CDR3 is built from 14 residues. The junction had 6 bases not matched to a gene; V was cut back by 0 bases and J by 10 bases. CDR1 MNHEY and CDR2 SVGEGT come from the germline V gene.